This T cell receptor beta chain was sequenced during a study of blood T cell repertoires in COVID-19. Study-level information: Collection of acute and convalescent COVID-19 samples took place in the United States, Italy and Spain. T cells, B-cell-depleted T cells, or PBMCs provided the cDNA or gDNA that served as material.

In this sample, this clone turned up a few times. This CDR3 is 12 amino acids long. Germline V lookup: CDR1 LGHDT, CDR2 YNNKEL (reference sequence). The germline V and J ends were trimmed by 2 bases and 9 bases, with 7 bases remaining between them. The repertoire was sequenced with immunoSEQ multiplex PCR; TCRdb's copy has only in-frame clones and lacks some. The data show about 130,000 clones, roughly 89% seen once. The receptor was derived from a man between 60 and 75 years old with active or convalescent COVID-19. This chain uses TRBV3-1 (or the pseudogene TRBV3-2) with TRBJ2-2; D possibly corresponds to TRBD1 (5 bases). The sample taken for sequencing was peripheral blood. The CDR3 bases are TGTGCCAGCAGCCAACCAGGGTGGGAGCTGTTTTTT. Its translation is CASSQPGWELFF.